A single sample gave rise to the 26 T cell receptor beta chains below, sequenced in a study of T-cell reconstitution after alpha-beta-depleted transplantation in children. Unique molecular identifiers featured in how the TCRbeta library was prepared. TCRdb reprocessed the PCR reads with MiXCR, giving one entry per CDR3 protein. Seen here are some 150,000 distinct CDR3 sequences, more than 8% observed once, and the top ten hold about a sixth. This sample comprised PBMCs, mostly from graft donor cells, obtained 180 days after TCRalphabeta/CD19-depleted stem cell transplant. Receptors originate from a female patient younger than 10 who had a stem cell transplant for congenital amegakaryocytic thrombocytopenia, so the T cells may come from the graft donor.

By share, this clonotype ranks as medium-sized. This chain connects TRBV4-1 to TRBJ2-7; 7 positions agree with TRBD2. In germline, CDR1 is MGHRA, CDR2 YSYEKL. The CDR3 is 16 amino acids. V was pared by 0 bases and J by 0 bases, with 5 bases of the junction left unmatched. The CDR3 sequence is CASSQDPASGSYEQYF. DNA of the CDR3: TGCGCCAGCAGCCAAGATCCGGCTAGCGGCTCCTACGAGCAGTACTTC.

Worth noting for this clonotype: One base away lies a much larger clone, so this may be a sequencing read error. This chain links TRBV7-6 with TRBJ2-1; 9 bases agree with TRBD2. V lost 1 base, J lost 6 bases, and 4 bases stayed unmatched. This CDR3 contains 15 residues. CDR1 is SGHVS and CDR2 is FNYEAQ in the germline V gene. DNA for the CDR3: TGTGCCAGCAGCTTAGTGCCAGCGGGAGGCAATGAGCAGTTCTTC. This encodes CASSLVPAGGNEQFF.

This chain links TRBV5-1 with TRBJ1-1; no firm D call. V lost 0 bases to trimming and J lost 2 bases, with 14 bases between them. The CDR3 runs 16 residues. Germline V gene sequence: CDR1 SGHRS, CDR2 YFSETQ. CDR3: CASSLAAKLDNTEAFF. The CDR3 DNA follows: TGCGCCAGCAGCTTGGCCGCTAAACTAGATAACACTGAAGCTTTCTTT.

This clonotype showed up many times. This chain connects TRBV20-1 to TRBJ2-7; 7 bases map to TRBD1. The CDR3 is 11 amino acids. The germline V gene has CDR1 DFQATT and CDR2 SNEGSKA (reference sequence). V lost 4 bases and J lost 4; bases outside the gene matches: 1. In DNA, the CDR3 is TGCAGTGCTATACAGGGGTACGAGCAGTACTTC. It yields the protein CSAIQGYEQYF.

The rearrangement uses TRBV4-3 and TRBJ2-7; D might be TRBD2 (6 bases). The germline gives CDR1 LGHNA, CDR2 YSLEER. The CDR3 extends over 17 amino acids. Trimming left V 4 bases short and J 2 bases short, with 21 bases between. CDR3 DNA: TGCGCCAGCAGCCGTGGACGGTATTCTCGGGGGACCTACGAGCAGTACTTC. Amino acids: CASSRGRYSRGTYEQYF.

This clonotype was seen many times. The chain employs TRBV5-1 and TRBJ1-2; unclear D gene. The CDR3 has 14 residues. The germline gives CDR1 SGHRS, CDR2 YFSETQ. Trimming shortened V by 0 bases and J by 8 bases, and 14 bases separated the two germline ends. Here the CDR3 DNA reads TGCGCCAGCAGCTTGGATCGGTTCTCGGGCGGCTACACCTTC. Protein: CASSLDRFSGGYTF. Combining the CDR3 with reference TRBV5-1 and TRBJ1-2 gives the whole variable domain KAGVTQTPRYLIKTRGQQVTLSCSPISGHRSVSWYQQTPGQGLQFLFEYFSETQRNKGNFPGRFSGRQFSNSRSEMNVSTLELGDSALYLCASSLDRFSGGYTFGSGTRLTVV.

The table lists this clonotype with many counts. Written as DNA, the CDR3 is TGTGCCAGCAGCCCCGGTCTAGCGAACACTGAAGCTTTCTTT. Amino acids: CASSPGLANTEAFF. The V call is TRBV7-3, the J call TRBJ1-1; D gene unclear. Trimming removed 5 bases from V and 1 base from J, with 11 bases in between. CDR1 and CDR2 from the germline V gene are SGHTA and FQGTGA. CDR3 length: 14 residues.

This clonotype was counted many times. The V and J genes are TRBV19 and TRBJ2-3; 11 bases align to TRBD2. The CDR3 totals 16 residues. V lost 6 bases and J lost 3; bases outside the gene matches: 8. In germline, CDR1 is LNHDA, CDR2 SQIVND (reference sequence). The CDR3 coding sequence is TGTGCCAGTAGACGTGGACTAGCGGGTCTGACAGATACGCAGTATTTT. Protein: CASRRGLAGLTDTQYF.

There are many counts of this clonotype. CDR3 loop: CASSQGNRHPQENIQYF. The CDR3 nucleotides read TGCGCCAGCAGCCAAGGGAACAGACACCCACAGGAAAACATTCAGTACTTC. This chain links TRBV4-3 with TRBJ2-4, with D possibly matching TRBD1 (5 bases). Trimming removed 1 base at V and 5 bases at J, with 18 bases between. The germline CDR1 and CDR2 sequences are LGHNA and YSLEER. This CDR3 has 17 amino acids.

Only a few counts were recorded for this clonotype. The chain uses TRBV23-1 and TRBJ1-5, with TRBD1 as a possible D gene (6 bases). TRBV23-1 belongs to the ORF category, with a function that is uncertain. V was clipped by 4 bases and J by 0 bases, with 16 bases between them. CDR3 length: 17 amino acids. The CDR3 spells CASSPRTVTNSNQPQHF. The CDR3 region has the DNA TGCGCCAGCAGTCCCCGGACAGTGACTAATAGCAATCAGCCCCAGCATTTT.

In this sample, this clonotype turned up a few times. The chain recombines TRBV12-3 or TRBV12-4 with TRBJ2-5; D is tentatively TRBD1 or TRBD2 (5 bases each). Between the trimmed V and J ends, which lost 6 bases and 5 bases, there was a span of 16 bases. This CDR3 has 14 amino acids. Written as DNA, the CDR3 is TGTGCCAGCAGCCTCGGGACCTCCAGGGAGACCCAGTACTTC. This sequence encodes CASSLGTSRETQYF.

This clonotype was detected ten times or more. CDR3 sequence: CSATRDMNTEAFF. The CDR3 bases are TGCAGCGCGACCAGGGACATGAACACTGAAGCTTTCTTT. V gene TRBV29-1 combines with J gene TRBJ1-1, with a possible D match to TRBD1 (6 bases). V shed 7 bases and J shed 0 bases, with 12 bases lying between them. The CDR3 extends over 13 amino acids. Germline lookup yields CDR1 SQVTM and CDR2 ANQGSEA.

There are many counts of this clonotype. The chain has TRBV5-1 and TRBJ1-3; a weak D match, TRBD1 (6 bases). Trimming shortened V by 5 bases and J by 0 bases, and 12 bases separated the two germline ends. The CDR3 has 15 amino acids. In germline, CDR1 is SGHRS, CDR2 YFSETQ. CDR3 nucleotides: TGCGCCAGCAGTCTGACAGGAATCTCTGGAAACACCATATATTTT. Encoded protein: CASSLTGISGNTIYF.

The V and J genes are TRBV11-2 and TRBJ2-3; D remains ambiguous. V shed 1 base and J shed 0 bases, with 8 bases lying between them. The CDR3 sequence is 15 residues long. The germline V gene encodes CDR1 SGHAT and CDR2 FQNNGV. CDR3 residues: CASSLGSWSTDTQYF. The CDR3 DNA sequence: TGTGCCAGCAGCTTAGGTAGCTGGAGCACAGATACGCAGTATTTT.

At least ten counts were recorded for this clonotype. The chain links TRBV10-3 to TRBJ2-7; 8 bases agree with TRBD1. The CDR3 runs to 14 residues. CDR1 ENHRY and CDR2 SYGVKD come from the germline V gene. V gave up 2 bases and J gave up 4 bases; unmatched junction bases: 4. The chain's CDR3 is CAISEGQGGYEQYF. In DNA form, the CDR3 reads TGTGCCATCAGTGAGGGACAGGGTGGGTACGAGCAGTACTTC.

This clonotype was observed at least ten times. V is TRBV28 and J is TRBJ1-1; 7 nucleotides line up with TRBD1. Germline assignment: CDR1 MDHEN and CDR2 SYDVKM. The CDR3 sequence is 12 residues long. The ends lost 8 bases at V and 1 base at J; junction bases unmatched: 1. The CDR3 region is CASRTGNTEAFF. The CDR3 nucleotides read TGTGCCAGCCGGACAGGGAACACTGAAGCTTTCTTT.

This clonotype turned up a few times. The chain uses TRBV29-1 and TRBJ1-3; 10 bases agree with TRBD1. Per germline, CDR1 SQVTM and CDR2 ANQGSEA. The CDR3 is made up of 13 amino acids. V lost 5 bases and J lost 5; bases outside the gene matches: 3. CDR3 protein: CSVLDRGRNTIYF. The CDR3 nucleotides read TGCAGCGTTCTCGACAGGGGGCGAAACACCATATATTTT.

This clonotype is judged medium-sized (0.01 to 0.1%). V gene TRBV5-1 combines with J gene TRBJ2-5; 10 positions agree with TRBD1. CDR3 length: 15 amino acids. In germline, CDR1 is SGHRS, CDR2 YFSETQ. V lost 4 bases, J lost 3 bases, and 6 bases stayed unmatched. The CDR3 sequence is CASSGGQGFEETQYF. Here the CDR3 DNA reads TGCGCCAGCAGCGGGGGACAGGGGTTCGAAGAGACCCAGTACTTC. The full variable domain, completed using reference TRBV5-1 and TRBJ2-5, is KAGVTQTPRYLIKTRGQQVTLSCSPISGHRSVSWYQQTPGQGLQFLFEYFSETQRNKGNFPGRFSGRQFSNSRSEMNVSTLELGDSALYLCASSGGQGFEETQYFGPGTRLLVL.

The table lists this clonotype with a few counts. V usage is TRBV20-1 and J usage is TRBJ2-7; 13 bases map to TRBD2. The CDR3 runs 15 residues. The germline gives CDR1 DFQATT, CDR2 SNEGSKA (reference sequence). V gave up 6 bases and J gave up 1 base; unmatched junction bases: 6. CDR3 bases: TGCAGTGCGTGGACTAGCGGGAGTGGGTCCTACGAGCAGTACTTC. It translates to CSAWTSGSGSYEQYF.

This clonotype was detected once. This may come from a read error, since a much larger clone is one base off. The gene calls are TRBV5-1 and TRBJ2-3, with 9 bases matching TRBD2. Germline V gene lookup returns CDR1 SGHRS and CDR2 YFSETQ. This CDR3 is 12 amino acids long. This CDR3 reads CTSGGNTDTQYF. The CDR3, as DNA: TGCACCAGCGGGGGGAACACAGATACGCAGTATTTT. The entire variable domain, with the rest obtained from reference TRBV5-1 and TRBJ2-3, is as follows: KAGVTQTPRYLIKTRGQQVTLSCSPISGHRSVSWYQQTPGQGLQFLFEYFSETQRNKGNFPGRFSGRQFSNSRSEMNVSTLELGDSALYLCTSGGNTDTQYFGPGTRLTVL.

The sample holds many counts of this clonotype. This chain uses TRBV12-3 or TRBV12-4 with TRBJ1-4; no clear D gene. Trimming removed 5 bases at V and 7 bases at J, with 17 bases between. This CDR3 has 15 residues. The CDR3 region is CASSGPTTIREKLFF. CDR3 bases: TGTGCCAGCAGTGGACCAACCACGATCCGTGAAAAACTGTTTTTT.

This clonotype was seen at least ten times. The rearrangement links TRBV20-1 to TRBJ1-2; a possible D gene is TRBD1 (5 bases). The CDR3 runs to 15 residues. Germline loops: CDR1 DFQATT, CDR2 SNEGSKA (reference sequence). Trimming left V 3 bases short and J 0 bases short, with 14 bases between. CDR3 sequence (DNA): TGCAGTGCTAGGCGACCAGGGCCGGCTAACTATGGCTACACCTTC. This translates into CSARRPGPANYGYTF.

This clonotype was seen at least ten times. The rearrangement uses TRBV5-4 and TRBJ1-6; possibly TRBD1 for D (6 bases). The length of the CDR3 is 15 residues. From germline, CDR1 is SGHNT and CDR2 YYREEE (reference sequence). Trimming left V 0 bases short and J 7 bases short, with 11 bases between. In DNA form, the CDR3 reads TGTGCCAGCAGCTTGGAGGGGGGGGAGAATTCACCCCTCCACTTT. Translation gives CASSLEGGENSPLHF.

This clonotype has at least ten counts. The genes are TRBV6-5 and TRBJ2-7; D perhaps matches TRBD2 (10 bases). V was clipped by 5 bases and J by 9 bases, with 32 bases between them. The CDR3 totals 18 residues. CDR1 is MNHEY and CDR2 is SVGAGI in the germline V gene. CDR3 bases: TGTGCCAGCAGTACGGGGGGACAGGGACAACTAGCGGGAACGGTGCAGTACTTC. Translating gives CASSTGGQGQLAGTVQYF.

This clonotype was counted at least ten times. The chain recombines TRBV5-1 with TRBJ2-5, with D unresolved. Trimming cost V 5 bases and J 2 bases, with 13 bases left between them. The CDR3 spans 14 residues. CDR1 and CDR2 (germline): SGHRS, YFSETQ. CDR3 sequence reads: CASSARSTQETQYF. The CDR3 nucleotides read TGCGCCAGCAGTGCAAGGAGTACTCAAGAGACCCAGTACTTC.

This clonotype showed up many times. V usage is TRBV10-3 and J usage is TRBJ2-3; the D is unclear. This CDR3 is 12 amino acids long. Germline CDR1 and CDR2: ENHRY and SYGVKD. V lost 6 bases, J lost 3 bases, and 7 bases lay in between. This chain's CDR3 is CAISPRTDTQYF. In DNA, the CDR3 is TGTGCCATCAGCCCTCGGACAGATACGCAGTATTTT.